This T cell receptor beta chain appears in the sequencing data of a study of T cells after yellow fever vaccination (dated by TCRdb to 2018 to 2020). General notes on the study: Libraries from fractions with low cell numbers were prepared with the SMART-Seq v4 Ultra Low Input RNA kit. To follow T-cell clones before and after primary and booster YFV17D yellow fever vaccination, bulk TCR alpha and beta repertoires were sequenced over time. Two healthy male donors, one aged 18 to 30 and one aged 30 to 40 years, made up the cohort. Blood was collected at multiple timepoints before and after primary and secondary immunization, and bulk PBMC replicates and cell subsets were isolated. Overall study results and their limits: Compared with the primary T-cell response, the secondary T-cell response was faster but weaker, reaching its peak on day 5 rather than on day 15. Because the study included only a couple of donors, the extent to which the findings can be generalized is limited. Because abundant contaminating clonotypes from the bulk population could be contained in FACS-sorted repertoires, computational filtering was required. Most clones expanded after primary vaccination were re-detected after the booster (96% of CD4 and around nine tenths of CD8), suggesting broad memory maintenance. A small share of clonotypes was detected in both CD4 and CD8 compartments, with the overlap likely arising from convergent recombination.

The CDR3 covers 15 residues, taking in both the cysteine and the phenylalanine. CDR3 DNA is the only sequence kept; it has 45 bases, read in frame from the first base. CDR1 and CDR2, per the germline V gene, are KGHSH and LQKENI. As concerns this clonotype: Its antigen has not been determined. Sequence at one end of the junction differs from germline and may be a read error.

TCR cDNA was synthesized by 5'RACE template switching, which introduced a universal primer site and unique molecular identifiers. cDNA synthesis was primed from both the TCR alpha and TCR beta constant segments. Library amplification used two PCR steps, and the second PCR step added sample barcodes and sequencing adapters. Libraries were sequenced on Illumina HiSeq 2500 (2x100 bp) or NovaSeq (2x150 bp). In the authors' own workflow: Reads were demultiplexed and collapsed into UMI consensus sequences with MIGEC, and V(D)J alignment was performed with MiXCR. Clonotypes responding to the vaccine were identified with edgeR on replicate PBMC samples, with the criteria of FDR below 0.01 and a log2 fold change above 5 up to day 15. Each bulk clonotype was labeled CD4 or CD8 based on which sequenced repertoire, CD4 or CD8, contained the clonotype at higher abundance. Using fastp trimming at Q25 and MiXCR clonotype assembly, TCRdb reanalyzed the public sequencing data and kept in-frame beta chains. Each CDR3 protein appears once, grouped with its most common genes and DNA. The V and J calls reflect TCRdb's pipeline rather than the authors' work. The sample has roughly 310,000 distinct CDR3 sequences on record, about 9.5% of them singletons. Together, the top ten hold about 20% of the sample.

The treatment or condition tag for this specimen amounts to: live attenuated yellow fever vaccine strain. At every blood-draw timepoint, two biological replicates of bulk PBMCs were collected. A standard Ficoll-Paque protocol was used to isolate PBMCs from peripheral blood. TriZol was used to extract RNA from bulk PBMCs, from CD4 and CD8 fractions, and from dextramer-positive and dextramer-negative fractions. The sequences come from PBMCs, collected on the day of the first yellow fever vaccination. The source is a man younger than 35 who received the YFV17D yellow fever vaccine. The rearrangement combines TRBV18 with TRBJ1-6; the D region possibly corresponds to TRBD1 (6 bases align). The CDR3 protein: CASSPQGLGDSPLHF. DNA sequence: TGTGCCAGCTCGCCACAGGGATTAGGGGATTCACCCCTCCACTTT. This CDR3, with the reference TRBV18 and TRBJ1-6 proteins standing in past its ends, gives the full variable domain NAGVMQNPRHLVRRRGQEARLRCSPMKGHSHVYWYRQLPEEGLKFMVYLQKENIIDESGMPKERFSAEFPKEGPSILRIQQVVRGDSAAYFCASSPQGLGDSPLHFGNGTRLTVT.